This is a list of T cell receptor beta chains from one sample in a study of shared clonotypes between healthy human individuals. Only in-frame clones appear in the TCRdb table, and some are missing; sequencing was by immunoSEQ multiplex PCR. The sample includes about 2 million clones, about 95% of them seen just once. The sequencing input was naive CD8+ T cells sorted from blood. These receptors all come from a man between 18 and 35 years old in good health. Both conserved end residues are part of each CDR3. A D gene is named only where the DNA matches it firmly. Clone size is shown for a subset of rows, as once, few, many or a class of expanded clone.

length | D | J | V | size | DNA | CDR3
11 | - | TRBJ1-2 | TRBV30 | - | TGTGCCTGGGGACTGGCCAACGGCTACACCTTC | CAWGLANGYTF
16 | - | TRBJ1-1 | TRBV18 | - | TGTGCCAGCTCACCATTTCCCCCGGGACAGAACACTGAAGCTTTCTTT | CASSPFPPGQNTEAFF
12 | TRBD1 | TRBJ1-2 | TRBV23-1 | - | TGCGCCAGCGGGACAGGGGCCTATGGCTACACCTTC | CASGTGAYGYTF
13 | - | TRBJ2-7 | TRBV30 | - | TGTGCCTGGAGTCCCGGGCCATCCTACGAGCAGTACTTC | CAWSPGPSYEQYF
16 | TRBD1 | TRBJ1-4 | TRBV4-1 | - | TGCGCCAGCAGCCAAGATCTTCCACAGGGGTATGAAAAACTGTTTTTT | CASSQDLPQGYEKLFF
14 | TRBD1 | TRBJ2-5 | TRBV30 | once | TGTGCCTGGAGTGTAGTGACAGGGCAAGAGACCCAGTACTTC | CAWSVVTGQETQYF
15 | TRBD2 | TRBJ2-5 | TRBV9 | - | TGTGCCAGCAGCGTAGACACTAGCGGGACGGAGACCCAGTACTTC | CASSVDTSGTETQYF
15 | - | TRBJ2-1 | TRBV9 | - | TGTGCCAGCAGCGTCGGAGGAGCTGTAGTGAATGAGCAGTTCTTC | CASSVGGAVVNEQFF
15 | TRBD1 | TRBJ2-1 | TRBV7-9 | - | TGTGCCAGCAGCCAGACGAGGGGGCCCTACAATGAGCAGTTCTTC | CASSQTRGPYNEQFF
15 | - | TRBJ2-5 | TRBV9 | - | TGTGCCAGCAGCTCCACGGGCGGAGGCCAAGAGACCCAGTACTTC | CASSSTGGGQETQYF
16 | TRBD1 | TRBJ1-1 | TRBV7-9 | - | TGTGCCAGCAGCCAGCCGTTTAGGGGGCTGTTCGGTGAAGCTTTCTTT | CASSQPFRGLFGEAFF
14 | TRBD1 | TRBJ1-5 | TRBV4-3 | - | TGCGCCAGCAGCCCGGACAGGGGGCTTCAGCCCCAGCATTTT | CASSPDRGLQPQHF
14 | - | TRBJ2-7 | TRBV27 | - | TGTGCCAGCAGCCTCGAGGGCAGCTCCTACGAGCAGTACTTC | CASSLEGSSYEQYF
14 | - | TRBJ2-6 | TRBV7-3 | few | TGTGCCAGCACCGACAACCCCGGGGCCAACGTCCTGACTTTC | CASTDNPGANVLTF
16 | TRBD2 | TRBJ2-3 | TRBV5-1 | - | TGCGCCAGCAGCATGGGACTAGCGGATCGAGGAGATACGCAGTATTTT | CASSMGLADRGDTQYF
18 | TRBD1 | TRBJ1-6 | TRBV9 | - | TGTGCCAGCAGCGTTAACCCGGGACAGGGGGCCCCTAATTCACCCCTCCACTTT | CASSVNPGQGAPNSPLHF
15 | - | TRBJ1-2 | TRBV7-9 | - | TGTGCCAGCAGCTCCGGCGGGAGTTCTAACTATGGCTACACCTTC | CASSSGGSSNYGYTF
14 | - | TRBJ2-2 | TRBV7-9 | - | TGTGCCAGCAGCACGACCCGGAGGACCGGGGAGCTGTTTTTT | CASSTTRRTGELFF
14 | - | TRBJ2-7 | TRBV7-8 | - | TGTGCCAGCAGCTTAGTCCCAGAGGGACGCGAGCAGTACTTC | CASSLVPEGREQYF
18 | TRBD2 | TRBJ2-1 | TRBV10-3 | - | TGTGCCATCAGTGACGGGGATAGCGGGCCTGTAACCTACAATGAGCAGTTCTTC | CAISDGDSGPVTYNEQFF
14 | - | TRBJ2-5 | TRBV28 | - | TGTGCCAGCAGTTCCCCGACCCTTGAGAGGACCCAGTACTTC | CASSSPTLERTQYF
14 | TRBD2 | TRBJ2-7 | TRBV9 | - | TGTGCCAGCAGCGTCGGACTAGCGGGCTACGAGCAGTACTTC | CASSVGLAGYEQYF
11 | TRBD1 | TRBJ1-1 | TRBV15 | - | TGTGCCACCAGCAGGACAGGGAGGCCTTTCTTT | CATSRTGRPFF
15 | - | TRBJ2-7 | TRBV4-1 | - | TGCGCCAGCAGCCCCCGCCCGGGATTGGCTTACGAGCAGTACTTC | CASSPRPGLAYEQYF
16 | - | TRBJ2-7 | TRBV13 | - | TGTGCCAGCAGCTTAACCCTAGACGTGACACCCTACGAGCAGTACTTC | CASSLTLDVTPYEQYF
15 | - | TRBJ2-7 | TRBV4-1 | - | TGCGCCAGCAGCCAAACCGGACAGCTGCCCTACGAGCAGTACTTC | CASSQTGQLPYEQYF
17 | - | TRBJ2-3 | TRBV4-1 | - | TGCGCCAGCAGCCCCGAGGGGGGGGAGGGCCCCGCAGATACGCAGTATTTT | CASSPEGGEGPADTQYF
15 | TRBD1 | TRBJ1-6 | TRBV7-2 | - | TGTGCCAGCAGCTTAGACGGGACAGGGTACTCACCCCTCCACTTT | CASSLDGTGYSPLHF
13 | - | TRBJ2-3 | TRBV4-1 | - | TGCGCCAGCAGCCAAGAGACTAGTAGTACGCAGTATTTT | CASSQETSSTQYF
18 | - | TRBJ2-7 | TRBV2 | - | TGTGCCAGCAGTGAAGCGGGCCCGCTCGTAACGCACTCCTACGAGCAGTACTTC | CASSEAGPLVTHSYEQYF
15 | - | TRBJ1-6 | TRBV4-1 | - | TGCGCCAGCAGCTCGGGGGTAAATCATAATTCACCCCTCCACTTT | CASSSGVNHNSPLHF
12 | - | TRBJ2-1 | TRBV2 | - | TGTGCCAGCAGTCAAAGCCTCGAGGAGCAGTTCTTC | CASSQSLEEQFF
15 | - | TRBJ2-5 | TRBV21-1 | - | TGTGCCAGCAGCAAAGGACAGCAGAACCAAGAGACCCAGTACTTC | CASSKGQQNQETQYF
16 | - | TRBJ2-1 | TRBV27 | - | TGTGCCAGCAGTTTTTCGGTCGGGGATTCCTACAATGAGCAGTTCTTC | CASSFSVGDSYNEQFF
17 | TRBD2 | TRBJ2-3 | TRBV7-9 | - | TGTGCCAGCAGGTCGGGACTAGCGGGGCCCAGCACAGATACGCAGTATTTT | CASRSGLAGPSTDTQYF
13 | - | TRBJ1-4 | TRBV30 | once | TGTGCCTGGAGTGTAGACCGGGGCGAAAAACTGTTTTTT | CAWSVDRGEKLFF
14 | TRBD1 | TRBJ2-7 | TRBV9 | once | TGTGCCAGCAGCTCCTGGACAGGGGGCGACGAGCAGTACTTC | CASSSWTGGDEQYF
12 | - | TRBJ2-3 | TRBV28 | - | TGTGCCAGCAGCCTAGGTCCAGATACGCAGTATTTT | CASSLGPDTQYF
15 | TRBD2 | TRBJ2-7 | TRBV13 | - | TGTGCCAGCAGCTCCCATACTAGCGGGGGCTACGAGCAGTACTTC | CASSSHTSGGYEQYF
15 | - | TRBJ2-7 | TRBV27 | once | TGTGCCAGCAGTTTGGCATCCGGGGCCCTCTACGAGCAGTACTTC | CASSLASGALYEQYF
13 | - | TRBJ1-6 | TRBV19 | - | TGTGCCAGTAGAGGACCGCTAAATTCACCCCTCCACTTT | CASRGPLNSPLHF
16 | - | TRBJ2-7 | TRBV27 | - | TGTGCCAGCAGTCCACGACCCTCCGGGACACGGGGTATGGAGTACTTC | CASSPRPSGTRGMEYF
16 | - | TRBJ2-2 | TRBV5-1 | - | TGCGCCAGCAGCTTGGGGACAGCTTTGAACACCGGGGAGCTGTTTTTT | CASSLGTALNTGELFF
16 | TRBD2 | TRBJ2-5 | TRBV9 | - | TGTGCCAGCAGCCCCTCGAGCGGGGGGATCCCCGAGACCCAGTACTTC | CASSPSSGGIPETQYF